This T cell receptor (beta chain) stems from a study of blood T cell repertoires in COVID-19 (dated by TCRdb to 2018 to 2021). Looking at the study overall: Samples from collaborators originated in the United States, Italy and Spain and spanned both the acute and convalescent phases of COVID-19. The prospective study material was composed of cDNA or gDNA derived from T cells, B-cell-depleted T cells, or PBMCs. The dataset comprised deeply sampled blood TCRbeta repertoires from subjects exposed to, actively infected with, or recovered from COVID-19. The repertoires were released in a freely available public database meant as a resource for research on the immune response to SARS-CoV-2. The samples were drawn from the first 160 participants of the ongoing ImmuneRACE study and from over a thousand subjects provided by 6 global collaborators. The sample metadata nearly always contained a de-identified subject ID, COVID-19 status, age in years and sex. Where available, HLA class I and class II types were taken from metadata supplied by the sample provider and were not determined by assay-based typing.

What the work shows at the level of the full study, not this receptor alone: The quantity of clinical and demographic metadata differed by source and by participant and was supplied without curation.

The immunoSEQ Assay, a bias-controlled multiplex PCR, was used to amplify TCRbeta CDR3 regions from genomic DNA. The authors' pipeline ran thus. The number of nucleated cells in each sample was estimated by amplification of reference gene primers within the assay. To quantify the absolute abundance of each unique TCRbeta CDR3 rearrangement, sequence reads were collapsed and filtered. For each sample, productive Simpson clonality was calculated by taking the square root of Simpson's diversity index across productive rearrangements. TCRdb holds this immuneACCESS table with in-frame rearrangements only. Some clones are missing; in checked studies, unresolved V genes explain under half, and the rest has no known cause. The DNA was the basis for D and trimming; V, J and clone size are from that table. The sample table contains 150,000 to 200,000 clones; only one count was recorded for around four fifths of them. The ten most abundant clones make up more than 4.5% of the sample.

Turning to this clone: This receptor's antigen is unknown. Base quality data are lacking; no much larger clone is found one base away.

The collaborating institutions used their own protocols to collect whole blood in K2EDTA tubes. Collaborator samples were shipped for TCRbeta analysis as frozen whole blood, isolated PBMCs, or DNA extracted from either sample type. The source is a woman between 25 and 40 years old with acute or convalescent COVID-19. Sequencing used peripheral blood.

In nucleotide form, the sequence is TGCAGCGTTGCTATTACAGGGGCGGCTAATGAAAAACTGTTTTTT. It specifies CSVAITGAANEKLFF. The chain couples TRBV29-1 to TRBJ1-4, with 7 bases matching TRBD1. CDR1 SQVTM and CDR2 ANQGSEA are derived from the germline V gene. Germline trimming amounts to 4 bases on V and 3 bases on J, with 8 as the count of junction bases outside the gene matches. The CDR3 sequence holds 15 residues, the cysteine and phenylalanine included. The kept DNA is CDR3 alone, 45 bases in frame from the first base.